One sample yielded the 11 T cell receptor beta chains listed below, sequenced in a study of cytomegalovirus exposure and HLA in healthy donors. PCR primers comprised 60 Vbeta and 13 Jbeta primers. Assay: immunoSEQ multiplex PCR; the TCRdb copy retains only in-frame clones and omits some. Altogether 160,000 or so clones are present, roughly 85% being singletons, with the ten largest covering around 1.3%. The specimen sequenced was PBMCs. The receptors shown here come from a woman aged 50 to 60 in good health and CMV-seronegative.

The V call is TRBV28, the J call TRBJ1-1, with 7 bases fitting TRBD1. This CDR3 has 15 amino acids. The junction had 18 bases not matched to a gene; V was cut back by 6 bases and J by 11 bases. CDR1 MDHEN and CDR2 SYDVKM come from the germline V gene. CDR3 DNA sequence: TGTGCCAGCAGCTCTAGGGGGCGCACTTGGGGGGAGGCTTTCTTT. It yields the protein CASSSRGRTWGEAFF.

This clone has only one observation. The genes are TRBV19 and TRBJ1-4; D is unresolved. The CDR3 consists of 15 residues. Germline V lookup: CDR1 LNHDA, CDR2 SQIVND (reference sequence). The V and J ends lost 5 bases and 8 bases respectively, with 18 bases between them. CDR3 region: CASSPGRIPWEKLFF. The CDR3, as DNA: TGTGCCAGTAGTCCGGGGAGGATACCCTGGGAAAAACTGTTTTTT.

The chain uses TRBV12-2 and TRBJ2-7; the DNA was not used to check the table's D call, TRBD2. TRBV12-2 is labeled a pseudogene. The CDR3 loop spans 17 amino acids. CDR3 sequence: CASRLPSGTSFSYEQYF. CDR3 DNA sequence: TGTGCAAGTCGCCTACCCTCCGGGACTAGCTTCTCCTACGAGCAGTACTTC.

The chain combines TRBV5-1 with TRBJ1-1, with D possibly being TRBD1 (6 bases). This CDR3 region has 13 residues. V lost 2 bases to trimming and J lost 5 bases, with 10 bases between them. From germline, CDR1 is SGHRS and CDR2 YFSETQ. The CDR3 reads CASSFRGGTEAFF. The CDR3 bases are TGCGCCAGCAGCTTCAGGGGTGGGACTGAAGCTTTCTTT.

This clone was counted between two and nine times. The V and J genes are TRBV6-1 and TRBJ2-1, with D possibly TRBD2 on 5 matching bases. With 2 bases removed from V and 7 bases from J, the gap between germline ends came to 12 bases. CDR1 and CDR2 from the germline V gene are MNHNS and SASEGT. This CDR3 has 14 residues. The CDR3 DNA reads TGTGCCAGCAGTGAAATACTAGTGGGGAATGAGCAGTTCTTC. Translation gives CASSEILVGNEQFF.

The chain recombines TRBV4-3 with TRBJ2-3; D unclear. In germline, CDR1 is LGHNA, CDR2 YSLEER. V was trimmed by 1 base and J by 5 bases, leaving 7 bases between them. The CDR3 is 13 residues long. CDR3 bases: TGCGCCAGCAGCCAAGCCTATGGAGATACGCAGTATTTT. It is translated as CASSQAYGDTQYF.

Details on this clone: The sample has other DNA sequences that encode this CDR3 too. This chain uses TRBV9 with TRBJ1-2; 7 positions match TRBD1. Trimming cost V 0 bases and J 4 bases; bases outside gene matches: 3. The CDR3 consists of 14 residues. The germline gives CDR1 SGDLS, CDR2 YYNGEE. CDR3: CASSVGGGGYGYTF. As DNA, the CDR3 is TGTGCCAGCAGCGTAGGAGGGGGCGGCTATGGCTACACCTTC.

The chain is built from TRBV4-3 and TRBJ2-5, with 10 bases that match TRBD2. Looked up from germline, CDR1 is LGHNA and CDR2 is YSLEER. The V segment lost 0 bases and the J segment 1 base; nucleotides outside the gene matches: 8. CDR3 length: 18 residues. This CDR3 reads CASSQELRTSGAQETQYF. The CDR3 region has the DNA TGCGCCAGCAGCCAAGAATTAAGGACTAGCGGAGCCCAAGAGACCCAGTACTTC.

This chain connects TRBV5-4 to TRBJ2-3, with 11 bases fitting TRBD2. Germline CDR1 SGHNT, CDR2 YYREEE (reference sequence). This CDR3 spans 16 amino acids. Trimming at V came to 4 bases and at J to 1 base, leaving 5 bases not matched to a gene. The CDR3 sequence: CASSPSGGQGTDTQYF. In DNA, the CDR3 is TGTGCCAGCAGCCCTAGCGGGGGGCAGGGCACAGATACGCAGTATTTT.

The chain combines TRBV7-8 with TRBJ2-1, with 8 bases lining up with TRBD2. With 1 base clipped from V and 6 bases from J, the junction kept 8 bases outside the gene matches. CDR3 length: 16 amino acids. Germline CDR1 and CDR2: SGHVS and FQNEAQ. The CDR3 DNA follows: TGTGCCAGCAGCTTAGTGGCGGGACTAGTGGGCAATGAGCAGTTCTTC. It encodes CASSLVAGLVGNEQFF.

V is TRBV7-9 and J is TRBJ2-3, with 15 positions matching TRBD2. The CDR3 is 16 amino acids. The V and J ends lost 5 bases and 6 bases, in that order; junction bases with no gene match: 6. CDR1 is SEHNR, CDR2 FQNEAQ, per germline (reference sequence). The CDR3 bases are TGTGCCAGCAGCCCGTGGACTAGCGGGGGGGCCGATACGCAGTATTTT. This sequence encodes CASSPWTSGGADTQYF.